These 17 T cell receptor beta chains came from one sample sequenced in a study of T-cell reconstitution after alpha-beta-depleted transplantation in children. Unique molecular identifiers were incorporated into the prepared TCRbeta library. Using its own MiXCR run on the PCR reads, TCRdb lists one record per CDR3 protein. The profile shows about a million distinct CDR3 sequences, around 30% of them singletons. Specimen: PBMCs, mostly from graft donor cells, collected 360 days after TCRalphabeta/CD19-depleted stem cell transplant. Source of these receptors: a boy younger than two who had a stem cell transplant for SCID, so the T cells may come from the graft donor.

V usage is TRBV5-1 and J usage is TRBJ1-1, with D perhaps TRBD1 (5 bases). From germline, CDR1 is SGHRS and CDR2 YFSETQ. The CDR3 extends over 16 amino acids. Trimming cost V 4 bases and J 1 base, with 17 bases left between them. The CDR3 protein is CASSPLGLQANTEAFF. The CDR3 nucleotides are TGCGCCAGCAGCCCGCTCGGATTACAGGCGAACACTGAAGCTTTCTTT.

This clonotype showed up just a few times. The CDR3 reads CASSLRLAGGNSYEQYF. The CDR3 nucleotides are TGTGCCAGCAGCCTGAGGCTAGCGGGGGGGAACTCCTACGAGCAGTACTTC. The chain is built from TRBV12-3 or TRBV12-4 and TRBJ2-7, with TRBD2 matching 12 bases. With 6 bases clipped from V and 0 bases from J, the junction kept 9 bases outside the gene matches. The CDR3 contains 17 residues.

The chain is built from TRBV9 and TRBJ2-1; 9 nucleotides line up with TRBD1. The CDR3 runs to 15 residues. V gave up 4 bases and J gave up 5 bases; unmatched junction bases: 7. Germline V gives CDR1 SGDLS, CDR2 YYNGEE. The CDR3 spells CASSFGQGRDNEQFF. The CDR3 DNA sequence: TGTGCCAGCAGCTTCGGACAGGGGCGGGACAATGAGCAGTTCTTC. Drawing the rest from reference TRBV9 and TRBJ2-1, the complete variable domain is DSGVTQTPKHLITATGQRVTLRCSPRSGDLSVYWYQQSLDQGLQFLIQYYNGEERAKGNILERFSAQQFPDLHSELNLSSLELGDSALYFCASSFGQGRDNEQFFGPGTRLTVL.

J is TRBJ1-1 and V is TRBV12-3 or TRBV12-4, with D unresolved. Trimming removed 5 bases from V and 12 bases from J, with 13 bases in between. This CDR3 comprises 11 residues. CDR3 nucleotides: TGTGCCAGCAGTGGACCGCTAGTAACTTTCTTT. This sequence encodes CASSGPLVTFF.

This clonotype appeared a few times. The CDR3 spells CSARGWEFF. The CDR3 bases are TGCAGTGCTAGAGGGTGGGAGTTCTTT. This sequence joins TRBV20-1 and TRBJ1-1; D is unresolved. Germline V gene sequence: CDR1 DFQATT, CDR2 SNEGSKA (reference sequence). This CDR3 contains 9 residues. V was clipped by 1 base and J by 14 bases, with 8 bases between them.

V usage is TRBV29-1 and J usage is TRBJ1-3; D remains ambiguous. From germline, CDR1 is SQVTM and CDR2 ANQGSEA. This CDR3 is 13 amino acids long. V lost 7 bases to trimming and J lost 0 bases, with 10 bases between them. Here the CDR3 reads CSASVYSGNTIYF. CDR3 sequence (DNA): TGCAGCGCCTCGGTCTACTCTGGAAACACCATATATTTT.

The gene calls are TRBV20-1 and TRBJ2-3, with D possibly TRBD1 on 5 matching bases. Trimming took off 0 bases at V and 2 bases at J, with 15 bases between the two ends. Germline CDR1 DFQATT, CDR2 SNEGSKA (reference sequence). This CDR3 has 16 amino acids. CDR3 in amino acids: CSARDRLPGLTDTQYF. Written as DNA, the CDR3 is TGCAGTGCTAGAGATCGGCTCCCAGGGCTCACAGATACGCAGTATTTT.

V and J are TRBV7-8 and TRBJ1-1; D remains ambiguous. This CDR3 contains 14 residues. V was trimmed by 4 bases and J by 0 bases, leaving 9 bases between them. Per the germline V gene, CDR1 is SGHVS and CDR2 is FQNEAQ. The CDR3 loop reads CASSSRPLNTEAFF. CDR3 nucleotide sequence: TGTGCCAGCAGCTCCCGACCCTTGAACACTGAAGCTTTCTTT.

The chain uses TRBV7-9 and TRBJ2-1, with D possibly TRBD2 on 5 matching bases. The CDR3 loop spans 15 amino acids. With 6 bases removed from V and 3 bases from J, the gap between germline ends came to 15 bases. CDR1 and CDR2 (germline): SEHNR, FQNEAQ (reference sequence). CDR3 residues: CASRWGSEGYNEQFF. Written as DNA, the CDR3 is TGTGCCAGCAGGTGGGGATCTGAGGGCTACAATGAGCAGTTCTTC.

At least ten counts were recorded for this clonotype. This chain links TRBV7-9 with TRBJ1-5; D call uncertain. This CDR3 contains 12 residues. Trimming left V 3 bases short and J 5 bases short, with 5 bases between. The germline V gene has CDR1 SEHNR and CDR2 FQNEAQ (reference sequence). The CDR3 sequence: CASSFSDQPQHF. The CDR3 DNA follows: TGTGCCAGCAGCTTCTCCGATCAGCCCCAGCATTTT.

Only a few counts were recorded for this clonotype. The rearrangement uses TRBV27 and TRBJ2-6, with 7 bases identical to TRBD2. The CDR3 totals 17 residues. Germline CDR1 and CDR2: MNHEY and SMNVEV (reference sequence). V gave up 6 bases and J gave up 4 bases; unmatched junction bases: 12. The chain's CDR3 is CASRWGGPGLGANVLTF. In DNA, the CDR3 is TGTGCCAGCAGGTGGGGGGGACCAGGGCTGGGGGCCAACGTCCTGACTTTC.

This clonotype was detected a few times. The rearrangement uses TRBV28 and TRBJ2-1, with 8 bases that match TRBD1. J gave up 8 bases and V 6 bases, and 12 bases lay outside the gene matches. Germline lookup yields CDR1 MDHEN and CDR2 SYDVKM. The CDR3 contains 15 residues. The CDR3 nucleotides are TGTGCCAGCAGACCGGACAGGGTAAGGGTCGATGAGCAGTTCTTC. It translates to CASRPDRVRVDEQFF.

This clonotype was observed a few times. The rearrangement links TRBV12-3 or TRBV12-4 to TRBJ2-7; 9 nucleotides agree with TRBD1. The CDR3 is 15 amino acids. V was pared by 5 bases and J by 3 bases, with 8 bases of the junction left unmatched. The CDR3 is CASSARGTGYYEQYF. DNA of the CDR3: TGTGCCAGCAGTGCTCGCGGGACAGGGTACTACGAGCAGTACTTC.

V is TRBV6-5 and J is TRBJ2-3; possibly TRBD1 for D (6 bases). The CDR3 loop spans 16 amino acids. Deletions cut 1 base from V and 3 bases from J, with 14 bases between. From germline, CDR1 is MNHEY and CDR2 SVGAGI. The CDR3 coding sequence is TGTGCCAGCAGTTACTACGGTCGAGGGGGAACAGATACGCAGTATTTT. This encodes CASSYYGRGGTDTQYF.

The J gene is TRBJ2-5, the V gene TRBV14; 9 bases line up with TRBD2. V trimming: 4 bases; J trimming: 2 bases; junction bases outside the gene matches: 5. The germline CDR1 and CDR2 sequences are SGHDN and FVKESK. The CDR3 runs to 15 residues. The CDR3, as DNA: TGTGCCAGCAGCCTAGGGACTAGCATTCAAGAGACCCAGTACTTC. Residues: CASSLGTSIQETQYF.

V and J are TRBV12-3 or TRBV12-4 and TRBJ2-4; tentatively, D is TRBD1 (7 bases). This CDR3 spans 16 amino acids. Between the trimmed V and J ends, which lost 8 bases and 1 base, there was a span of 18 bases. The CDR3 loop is CASQGGWVSAKNIQYF. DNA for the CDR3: TGTGCCAGCCAGGGGGGTTGGGTATCGGCCAAAAACATTCAGTACTTC.

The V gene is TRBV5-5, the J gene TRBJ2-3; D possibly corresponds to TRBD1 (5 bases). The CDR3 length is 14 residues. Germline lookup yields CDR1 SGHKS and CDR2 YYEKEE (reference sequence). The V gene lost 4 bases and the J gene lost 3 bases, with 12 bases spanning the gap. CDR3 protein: CASSEDKGTDTQYF. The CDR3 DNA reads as TGTGCCAGCAGCGAGGACAAAGGGACAGATACGCAGTATTTT.